This TCR beta chain was profiled in a study of blood T cell repertoires in COVID-19. The wider study: The United States, Italy and Spain provided the acute and convalescent COVID-19 samples. Sample material is recorded as cDNA or gDNA derived from T cells, B-cell-depleted T cells, or PBMCs.

Authors' analysis steps: Reference gene primer amplification in the assay estimated nucleated cell counts. Profiling relied on immunoSEQ multiplex PCR, and the TCRdb table lists in-frame clones only, not all of them. V and J calls and clone size come straight from that table; D and trimming were deduced from the DNA. The data hold 90,000 to 150,000 clones, with around 87% observed a single time. The germline V gene encodes CDR1 SGHRS and CDR2 YFSETQ. This CDR3 has 14 amino acids. V lost 4 bases, J lost 5 bases, and 14 bases lay in between. The sequenced sample was peripheral blood. This TCR derives from a man aged 65 to 79 with active or convalescent COVID-19. V is TRBV5-1 and J is TRBJ2-3, with D possibly TRBD1 on 5 matching bases. The DNA for the CDR3 is TGCGCCAGCAGCCCGGCAGGGCGCGGAGATACGCAGTATTTT. Translated: CASSPAGRGDTQYF.